The rows below give T cell receptor beta chains drawn from one sample of a study of blood T cells in healthy people across ages. TCRdb re-derived calls from the 5' RACE reads in MiXCR, one entry per CDR3 protein. The table has roughly 1,800,000 distinct CDR3 sequences, roughly 49% seen once. Sequenced sample: blood. The receptors were sampled from a woman aged 40 to 50 in good health. Both conserved end residues are part of each CDR3. The D gene is left open where the match is weak. Clone size is stated in some rows and not others, as once, few, many or a class when expanded.

TRBD2	TRBV6-2/TRBV6-3	TRBJ2-1	NA	TGTGCCAGCAGTGCTAGCGGGGGGGTCCATGAGCAGTTCTTC	CASSASGGVHEQFF
NA	TRBV29-1	TRBJ2-5	few	TGCAGCGTTGAGGGAACCCAGGGTGTAGAGACCCAGTACTTC	CSVEGTQGVETQYF
NA	TRBV20-1	TRBJ2-5	NA	TGCAGTGCTAGCCAGTGGCAGAGAGAGACCCAGTACTTC	CSASQWQRETQYF
NA	TRBV6-5	TRBJ2-1	few	TGTGCCAGCGGGTCCCCTTACGGGGGATACAATGAGCAGTTCTTC	CASGSPYGGYNEQFF
TRBD1	TRBV7-9	TRBJ1-2	NA	TGTGCCAGTAGCTTATGGGCGGGACGGGGACAGCACTATGGCTACACCTTC	CASSLWAGRGQHYGYTF
NA	TRBV28	TRBJ2-1	many	TGTGCCAGCAGTACTAGCAATGAGCAGTTCTTC	CASSTSNEQFF
NA	TRBV7-6	TRBJ2-5	NA	TGTGCCTTCGGGTGCAAATCCCAAGAGACCCAGTACTTC	CAFGCKSQETQYF
TRBD2	TRBV27	TRBJ2-1	few	TGTGCCAGCAGTTTTATCCCGGGGGGTGATGAGCAGTTCTTC	CASSFIPGGDEQFF
TRBD2	TRBV27	TRBJ2-3	NA	TGTGCCAGCAGTTTAAGTCCGCCGGGCGGGGGGCCCACAGATACGCAGTATTTT	CASSLSPPGGGPTDTQYF
NA	TRBV7-9	TRBJ1-1	NA	TGTGCCAGCAGCTTCCCGGATGGTGTTACTGAAGCTTTCTTT	CASSFPDGVTEAFF
TRBD1	TRBV12-3/TRBV12-4	TRBJ1-5	NA	TGTGCCAGCAGTCGGGACAGGGACGCGGGTCAGCCCCAGCATTTT	CASSRDRDAGQPQHF
NA	TRBV4-1	TRBJ1-2	NA	TGCGCCAGCAGCCAGGGACCCCAACGGCTCTTTAGAGGCTACACCTTC	CASSQGPQRLFRGYTF
NA	TRBV20-1	TRBJ1-4	NA	TGCAGTTCCCTGGGGCCGAATGAAAAACTGTTTTTT	CSSLGPNEKLFF
TRBD1	TRBV6-6	TRBJ2-6	few	TGTGCCAGCAGTTACTCGACAGGGGTCGGGGCCAACGTCCTGACTTTC	CASSYSTGVGANVLTF
NA	TRBV5-1	TRBJ2-5	NA	TGCGCCAGCAGCTTTGGAGCCCATGAGACCCAGTACTTC	CASSFGAHETQYF
TRBD1	TRBV10-3	TRBJ1-1	NA	TGTGCCATCAGACCGGGACAGAAGAACACTGAAGCTTTCTTT	CAIRPGQKNTEAFF
NA	TRBV20-1	TRBJ1-5	NA	TGCAGTGCTAGAGTACAACAGGGAAATAGCAATCAGCCCCAGCATTTT	CSARVQQGNSNQPQHF
NA	TRBV2	TRBJ2-5	NA	TGTGCCAGCATCCGAGAAAGATTACAAGAGACCCAGTACTTC	CASIRERLQETQYF
NA	TRBV7-9	TRBJ1-1	NA	TGTGCCAGCAGCTTAATCCCGGGTCTGAACACTGAAGCTTTCTTT	CASSLIPGLNTEAFF
TRBD1	TRBV4-2	TRBJ2-4	once	TGTGCCAGCAGCCAGATCGGACAGGGGGGAGCCTACGGGCAGTACTTC	CASSQIGQGGAYGQYF
NA	TRBV2	TRBJ2-7	NA	TGTGCCAGCACCCTCGCAGGGGGGGAGGACTACGAGCAGTACTTC	CASTLAGGEDYEQYF
TRBD2	TRBV7-3	TRBJ2-5	few	TGTGCCAGCAGCGCTTCTAGCGGGGCAGAGGGGACCCAGTACTTC	CASSASSGAEGTQYF
TRBD2	TRBV5-6	TRBJ2-7	NA	TGTGCCAGCAGCTTTCGGGGGGGGCCCTCCTACGAGCAGTACTTC	CASSFRGGPSYEQYF